These 27 T cell receptor beta chains came from one sample sequenced in a study of cytomegalovirus exposure and HLA in healthy donors. Assay: immunoSEQ multiplex PCR; the TCRdb copy retains only in-frame clones and omits some. The repertoire holds roughly 120,000 clones, with approximately 88% as singletons. Sequences were obtained from PBMCs. These receptors were collected from a woman younger than 35 in good health and CMV-seropositive.

The gene calls are TRBV5-1 and TRBJ2-5; TRBD1 matches at 10 bases. The V gene end was trimmed by 4 bases and the J gene end by 5 bases; junction bases not matched to a gene: 11. This CDR3 region has 16 residues. Germline lookup yields CDR1 SGHRS and CDR2 YFSETQ. CDR3 coding DNA: TGCGCCAGCAGCCAACGACAGGGGGCGCCGGAGGAGACCCAGTACTTC. The encoded protein is CASSQRQGAPEETQYF.

The chain recombines TRBV18 with TRBJ2-1; TRBD1 aligns across 7 bases. Germline values: CDR1 KGHSH, CDR2 LQKENI. There are 14 residues in the CDR3. Trimming took 1 base from V and 9 from J; bases not matched to a gene: 6. The CDR3 DNA reads TGTGCCAGCTCACCACTAAAGGGGGCGGGTGAGCAGTTCTTC. Amino acid sequence: CASSPLKGAGEQFF.

This rearrangement joins TRBV5-4 to TRBJ1-2, with a tentative D call TRBD1 (6 bases). Germline values: CDR1 SGHNT, CDR2 YYREEE (reference sequence). The V and J ends lost 9 bases and 7 bases respectively, with 22 bases between them. The CDR3 spans 14 residues. This CDR3 reads CATSRWGRLVGYTF. CDR3 in DNA: TGTGCCACTTCCCGTTGGGGGCGCCTAGTTGGCTACACCTTC.

This chain uses TRBV9 with TRBJ2-5; 9 nucleotides match TRBD2. Germline V gives CDR1 SGDLS, CDR2 YYNGEE. Trimming cost V 2 bases and J 5 bases; bases outside gene matches: 7. The CDR3 is 15 amino acids. CDR3 in DNA: TGTGCCAGCAGCGTTGCGGGGGGGCCTGTCGAGACCCAGTACTTC. Its translation is CASSVAGGPVETQYF.

This clone was detected a few times. This chain joins TRBV13 and TRBJ2-6, with 9 bases that match TRBD1. This CDR3 contains 19 residues. The germline CDR1 and CDR2 sequences are PRHDT and FYEKMQ (reference sequence). V lost 2 bases, J lost 0 bases, and 8 bases stayed unmatched. In nucleotides, the CDR3 is TGTGCCAGCAGCTTAAAGGGACAGGGAGCCTTCTCTGGGGCCAACGTCCTGACTTTC. Its protein is CASSLKGQGAFSGANVLTF.

V and J are TRBV11-2 and TRBJ1-5; maybe TRBD1 (5 bases). The CDR3 covers 14 residues. The V end was cut by 1 base, the J end by 3 bases, with 7 bases between. Germline V gene data show CDR1 as SGHAT and CDR2 as FQNNGV. The CDR3 DNA reads TGTGCCAGCAGCTTAGGGGGGGACAATCAGCCCCAGCATTTT. This encodes CASSLGGDNQPQHF.

The V gene is TRBV5-6, the J gene TRBJ1-3, with 7 bases matching TRBD1. V lost 3 bases to trimming and J lost 0 bases; unmatched junction nucleotides: 3. Germline CDR1 SGHDT, CDR2 YYEEEE. The CDR3 has 15 residues. The CDR3 is CASSWGTDSGNTIYF. The CDR3 coding sequence is TGTGCCAGCAGCTGGGGGACAGACTCTGGAAACACCATATATTTT.

The chain links TRBV9 to TRBJ1-1, with D possibly TRBD1 on 5 matching bases. The CDR3 is made up of 15 amino acids. Germline CDR1 is SGDLS and CDR2 is YYNGEE. The V end was cut by 0 bases, the J end by 0 bases, with 9 bases between. The CDR3 coding sequence is TGTGCCAGCAGCGTAGCGCCAGGGTTGAACACTGAAGCTTTCTTT. It specifies CASSVAPGLNTEAFF.

The rearrangement links TRBV7-6 to TRBJ2-1; TRBD2 matches at 8 bases. The CDR3 covers 14 residues. V dropped 4 bases and J dropped 3; count of bases not matched to a gene: 2. The germline CDR1 and CDR2 sequences are SGHVS and FNYEAQ. The chain's CDR3 is CASSSTSGYNEQFF. CDR3 sequence (DNA): TGTGCCAGCAGCTCAACTAGCGGCTACAATGAGCAGTTCTTC.

V and J are TRBV6-6 and TRBJ1-3, with 9 bases that match TRBD1. The V gene's germline CDR1 is MNHNY and CDR2 SVGAGI (reference sequence). This CDR3 spans 16 amino acids. Trimming at V came to 4 bases and at J to 0 bases, leaving 4 bases not matched to a gene. The CDR3 loop is CASSFRQGDSGNTIYF. CDR3 nucleotides: TGTGCCAGCAGTTTCCGACAGGGGGACTCTGGAAACACCATATATTTT.

Concerning this clone: In the same sample, other DNA sequences code for this CDR3. J is TRBJ2-7 and V is TRBV11-2; 12 bases line up with TRBD2. J was trimmed by 3 bases and V by 5 bases; bases with no gene match: 2. CDR1 SGHAT and CDR2 FQNNGV come from the germline V gene. The CDR3 totals 14 residues. As DNA, the CDR3 is TGTGCCAGCAGCCTGGGACTAGCGGGCTACGAGCAGTACTTC. This sequence encodes CASSLGLAGYEQYF.

The rearrangement uses TRBV7-9 and TRBJ2-7, with a tentative D call TRBD2 (6 bases). This CDR3 has 12 amino acids. CDR1 is SEHNR, CDR2 FQNEAQ, per germline (reference sequence). Trimming left V 11 bases short and J 5 bases short, with 16 bases between. The CDR3 coding sequence is TGTGCCGGTTCCGGGAGCCCCCACGAGCAGTACTTC. It is translated as CAGSGSPHEQYF.

This clone appeared a few times. This chain uses TRBV6-5 with TRBJ1-2, with D uncertain. The CDR3 totals 15 residues. Trimming pared 0 bases from V and 4 bases from J, leaving 12 bases between. Germline values: CDR1 MNHEY, CDR2 SVGAGI. The CDR3 protein is CASSYSRGGGYGYTF. The CDR3 bases are TGTGCCAGCAGTTACTCGCGGGGAGGTGGCTATGGCTACACCTTC.

The chain uses TRBV4-2 and TRBJ1-1; D is uncertain. Trimming pared 5 bases from V and 0 bases from J, leaving 10 bases between. This CDR3 has 14 amino acids. The germline gives CDR1 LGHNA, CDR2 YNFKEQ. CDR3 sequence: CASSTELLNTEAFF. CDR3 nucleotides: TGTGCCAGCAGCACTGAGCTCCTGAACACTGAAGCTTTCTTT.

V usage is TRBV19 and J usage is TRBJ1-1; D unresolved. This CDR3 contains 14 residues. Germline CDR1 is LNHDA and CDR2 is SQIVND (reference sequence). Between the trimmed V and J ends, which lost 3 bases and 0 bases, there was a span of 8 bases. CDR3 DNA: TGTGCCAGTAGTATTCTCTTCGTGAACACTGAAGCTTTCTTT. As protein: CASSILFVNTEAFF.

This chain joins TRBV19 and TRBJ2-7; 8 bases align to TRBD2. V lost 3 bases to trimming and J lost 6 bases; unmatched junction nucleotides: 13. CDR1 LNHDA and CDR2 SQIVND come from the germline V gene (reference sequence). The CDR3 is made up of 16 amino acids. CDR3 bases: TGTGCCAGTAGTATCGCCGGGAGCGGGAGATCGGGCGAGCAGTACTTC. Translated: CASSIAGSGRSGEQYF.

The rearrangement joins TRBV27 to TRBJ1-1; TRBD1 might be the D (5 bases). The ends were cut back, 5 bases at V and 7 bases at J, with 17 bases in the middle. This CDR3 comprises 14 residues. CDR1 MNHEY and CDR2 SMNVEV come from the germline V gene (reference sequence). The CDR3 region has the DNA TGTGCCAGCAGTCCTACGACAGCAATCCTTGAAGCTTTCTTT. Its translation is CASSPTTAILEAFF.

The rearrangement uses TRBV2 and TRBJ1-2; the match to TRBD1 covers 11 bases. Germline values: CDR1 SNHLY, CDR2 FYNNEI. Trimming took 9 bases from V and 7 from J; bases not matched to a gene: 7. The CDR3 is 13 residues long. CDR3 protein: CARRDRGGGGYTF. The CDR3 nucleotides are TGTGCCAGGAGGGACAGGGGGGGAGGTGGCTACACCTTC.

This clone was recorded once. The V gene is TRBV6-6, the J gene TRBJ1-2, with D possibly TRBD1 on 6 matching bases. Germline CDR1 reads MNHNY; CDR2 reads SVGAGI (reference sequence). Trimming cost V 2 bases and J 6 bases, with 16 bases left between them. The CDR3 consists of 15 residues. CDR3 nucleotides: TGTGCCAGCAGTTACGACAGGACTCAGCAGGATGGCTACACCTTC. It encodes CASSYDRTQQDGYTF.

As regards this clone: The junction and the germline gene differ at one end; a read error may be behind it. V usage is TRBV10-3 and J usage is TRBJ2-1, with 10 positions matching TRBD2. Germline V gives CDR1 ENHRY, CDR2 SYGVKD. The CDR3 sequence is 15 residues long. CDR3 amino acids: CATSVAGGTYNEQFF. Written as DNA, the CDR3 is TGTGCCACCAGTGTAGCGGGAGGCACCTACAATGAGCAGTTCTTC.

The V call is TRBV29-1, the J call TRBJ2-3; TRBD1 matches at 7 bases. CDR1 and CDR2 (germline): SQVTM, ANQGSEA. V was pared by 3 bases and J by 2 bases, with 5 bases of the junction left unmatched. The CDR3 is 14 amino acids. The CDR3 DNA sequence: TGCAGCGTTGATGGAGGACAGGTCACAGATACGCAGTATTTT. It translates to CSVDGGQVTDTQYF.

The V call is TRBV27, the J call TRBJ2-7; 7 bases match TRBD1. Germline-derived CDR1 and CDR2 are MNHEY and SMNVEV (reference sequence). This CDR3 spans 14 amino acids. The J segment lost 0 bases and the V segment lost 2 bases, leaving 1 base of the junction unmatched. The CDR3 DNA sequence: TGTGCCAGCAGTTTAGGACAGGCCTCCTACGAGCAGTACTTC. Its protein is CASSLGQASYEQYF.

This sequence joins TRBV5-1 and TRBJ1-2; maybe TRBD1 (5 bases). Trimming removed 2 bases at V and 4 bases at J, with 12 bases between. The CDR3 totals 14 residues. From germline, CDR1 is SGHRS and CDR2 YFSETQ. The CDR3 loop is CASSLDSYSYGYTF. The CDR3 nucleotides are TGCGCCAGCAGCTTAGACAGCTATTCCTATGGCTACACCTTC. The whole variable domain, remainder taken from reference TRBV5-1 and TRBJ1-2, is KAGVTQTPRYLIKTRGQQVTLSCSPISGHRSVSWYQQTPGQGLQFLFEYFSETQRNKGNFPGRFSGRQFSNSRSEMNVSTLELGDSALYLCASSLDSYSYGYTFGSGTRLTVV.

The chain carries TRBV6-6 and TRBJ1-2, with 7 bases fitting TRBD1. Per the germline V gene, CDR1 is MNHNY and CDR2 is SVGAGI (reference sequence). V lost 7 bases and J lost 3; bases outside the gene matches: 5. CDR3 size: 13 residues. In DNA form, the CDR3 reads TGTGCCAGCATCCAGGGGACAGACTATGGCTACACCTTC. This sequence encodes CASIQGTDYGYTF.

CDR3 sequence (DNA): TGCGCCAGCAGCTTACGGACAGGCGGGAATGAGCAGTTCTTC. It is translated as CASSLRTGGNEQFF. The J gene is TRBJ2-1, the V gene TRBV5-1; 7 bases are shared with TRBD1. This CDR3 region has 14 residues. The junction had 6 bases not matched to a gene; V was cut back by 2 bases and J by 7 bases. CDR1 and CDR2 (germline): SGHRS, YFSETQ. The full variable domain, completed using reference TRBV5-1 and TRBJ2-1, is KAGVTQTPRYLIKTRGQQVTLSCSPISGHRSVSWYQQTPGQGLQFLFEYFSETQRNKGNFPGRFSGRQFSNSRSEMNVSTLELGDSALYLCASSLRTGGNEQFFGPGTRLTVL.

This clone was seen only a few times. V is TRBV6-6 and J is TRBJ2-1; 8 positions agree with TRBD2. V was pared by 6 bases and J by 4 bases, with 8 bases of the junction left unmatched. Germline lookup yields CDR1 MNHNY and CDR2 SVGAGI (reference sequence). This CDR3 comprises 15 residues. The CDR3 region has the DNA TGTGCCAGCAGCCTAAGCGGGAGTCGATACAATGAGCAGTTCTTC. Protein product: CASSLSGSRYNEQFF.

This clone was detected only once. The chain uses TRBV2 and TRBJ2-3; 11 bases line up with TRBD1. V lost 5 bases and J lost 2; bases outside the gene matches: 9. The germline gives CDR1 SNHLY, CDR2 FYNNEI. CDR3 length equals 17 residues. CDR3 DNA sequence: TGTGCCAGCAGTTACTTCCGGGACAGGGGGTCCACAGATACGCAGTATTTT. Translated, it gives CASSYFRDRGSTDTQYF.